Below, 3 T cell receptor beta chains from the same sample are listed, as sequenced in a study of neoadjuvant anti-PD-1 for oral cavity cancer (dated by TCRdb to the early 2020s). Receptor libraries were prepared by the immunoSEQ multiplex PCR assay. TCRdb mirrors the immuneACCESS table, restricted to in-frame sequences. Some clones are absent from its copies; in checked studies, under half trace to an unresolved V gene, and the reason for the others is unknown. In this sample the table shows more than 15,000 clones, about three fifths of which occur a single time. Clones ranked in the top ten supply 2.8% of the sample. The time point label on this specimen signifies: before neoadjuvant nivolumab. The sample here was PBMCs, taken before nivolumab (anti-PD-1) treatment. The receptors originated from a person aged 35-79 years with oral cavity squamous cell carcinoma.

The chain links TRBV6-1 to TRBJ2-7, with D possibly TRBD1 on 5 matching bases. V lost 2 bases, J lost 5 bases, and 7 bases lay in between. The CDR3 has 12 amino acids. Germline V gives CDR1 MNHNS, CDR2 SASEGT. As DNA, the CDR3 is TGTGCCAGCAGTGAACAGGGTGACGAGCAGTACTTC. Protein sequence: CASSEQGDEQYF.

This clone has just one count. The CDR3 loop is CASSIVGGAGQPQHF. The CDR3, as DNA: TGTGCCAGTAGTATAGTGGGGGGGGCCGGTCAGCCCCAGCATTTT. The chain carries TRBV19 and TRBJ1-5; D is perhaps TRBD1 (6 bases). The length of the CDR3 is 15 residues. In germline, CDR1 is LNHDA, CDR2 SQIVND (reference sequence). V dropped 1 base and J dropped 6 bases, with 13 bases sitting between them.

The gene calls are TRBV30 and TRBJ1-4, with a possible D match to TRBD1 (6 bases). CDR1 and CDR2 (germline): GTSNPN, SVGIG (reference sequence). CDR3 length equals 19 residues. Trimming shortened V by 4 bases and J by 3 bases, and 27 bases separated the two germline ends. The CDR3 coding sequence is TGTGCCTGGAATCGGGGTCTGAGGGCAGGGGCGGCCTCTAATGAAAAACTGTTTTTT. Its translation is CAWNRGLRAGAASNEKLFF. Full variable domain (missing parts from reference TRBV30 and TRBJ1-4): SQTIHQWPATLVQPVGSPLSLECTVEGTSNPNLYWYRQAAGRGLQLLFYSVGIGQISSEVPQNLSASRPQDRQFILSSKKLLLSDSGFYLCAWNRGLRAGAASNEKLFFGSGTQLSVL.